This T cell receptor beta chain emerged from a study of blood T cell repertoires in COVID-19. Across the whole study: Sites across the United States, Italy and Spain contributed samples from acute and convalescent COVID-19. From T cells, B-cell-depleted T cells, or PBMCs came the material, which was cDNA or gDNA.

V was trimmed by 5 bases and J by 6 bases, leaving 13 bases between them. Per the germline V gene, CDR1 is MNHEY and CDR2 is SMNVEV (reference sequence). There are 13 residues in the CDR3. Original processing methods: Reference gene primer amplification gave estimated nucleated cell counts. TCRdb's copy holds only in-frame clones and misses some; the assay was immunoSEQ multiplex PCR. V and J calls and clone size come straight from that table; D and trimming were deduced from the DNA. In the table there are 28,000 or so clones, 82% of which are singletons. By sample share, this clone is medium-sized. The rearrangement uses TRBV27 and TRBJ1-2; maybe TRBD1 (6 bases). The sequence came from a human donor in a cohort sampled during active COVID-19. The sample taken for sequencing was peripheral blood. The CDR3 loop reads CASSRLQGNGYTF. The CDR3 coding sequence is TGTGCCAGCAGTCGACTACAGGGAAATGGCTACACCTTC.